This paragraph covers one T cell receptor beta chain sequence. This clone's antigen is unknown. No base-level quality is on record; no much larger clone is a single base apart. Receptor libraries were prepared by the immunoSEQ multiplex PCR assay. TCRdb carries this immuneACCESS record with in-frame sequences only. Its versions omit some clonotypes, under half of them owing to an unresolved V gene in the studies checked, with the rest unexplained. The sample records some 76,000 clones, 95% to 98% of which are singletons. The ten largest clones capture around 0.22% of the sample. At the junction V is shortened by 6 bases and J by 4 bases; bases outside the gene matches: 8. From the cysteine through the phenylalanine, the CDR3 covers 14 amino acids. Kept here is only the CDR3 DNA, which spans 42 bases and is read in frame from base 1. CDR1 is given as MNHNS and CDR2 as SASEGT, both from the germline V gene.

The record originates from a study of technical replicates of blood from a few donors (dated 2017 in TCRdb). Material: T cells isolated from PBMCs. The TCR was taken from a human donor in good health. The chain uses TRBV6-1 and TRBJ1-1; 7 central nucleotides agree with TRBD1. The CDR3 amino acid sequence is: CASSAQGQGTEAFF. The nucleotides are TGTGCCAGCAGCGCACAGGGGCAGGGCACTGAAGCTTTCTTT.